The source of this T cell receptor (beta chain) is a study of human T cells and chemical hapten exposure. Study results and limitations: Healthy individuals' immune responses may differ from those of donors, who had alopecia.

This clonotype has just a few counts. Its antigen is unknown. Germline V gene lookup returns CDR1 DFQATT and CDR2 SNEGSKA (reference sequence). V dropped 6 bases and J dropped 0 bases, with 12 bases sitting between them. The CDR3 runs 14 residues. As to time point: pre-sensitization, week 0. Treatment specified: therapeutic diphenylcyclopropenone sensitization with weekly scalp DPC. Donors were 18 to 70-year-old alopecia patients suitable for DPC. TCRdb used MiXCR to reprocess the RACE reads, holding one entry per CDR3 protein. Of 95,000 to 150,000 distinct CDR3 sequences in the sample, about 14% were seen once.

V is TRBV20-1 and J is TRBJ1-3; D ambiguous. The specimen was whole blood, collected in connection with sensitization to the hapten diphenylcyclopropenone (DPC). This clonotype was obtained from a woman aged 18 to 35 with alopecia areata. Some clones in this sample may be carry-over from other donors' samples. CDR3 nucleotide sequence: TGCAGTGCCCGGGCCGCACACTCTGGAAACACCATATATTTT. Translating gives CSARAAHSGNTIYF.